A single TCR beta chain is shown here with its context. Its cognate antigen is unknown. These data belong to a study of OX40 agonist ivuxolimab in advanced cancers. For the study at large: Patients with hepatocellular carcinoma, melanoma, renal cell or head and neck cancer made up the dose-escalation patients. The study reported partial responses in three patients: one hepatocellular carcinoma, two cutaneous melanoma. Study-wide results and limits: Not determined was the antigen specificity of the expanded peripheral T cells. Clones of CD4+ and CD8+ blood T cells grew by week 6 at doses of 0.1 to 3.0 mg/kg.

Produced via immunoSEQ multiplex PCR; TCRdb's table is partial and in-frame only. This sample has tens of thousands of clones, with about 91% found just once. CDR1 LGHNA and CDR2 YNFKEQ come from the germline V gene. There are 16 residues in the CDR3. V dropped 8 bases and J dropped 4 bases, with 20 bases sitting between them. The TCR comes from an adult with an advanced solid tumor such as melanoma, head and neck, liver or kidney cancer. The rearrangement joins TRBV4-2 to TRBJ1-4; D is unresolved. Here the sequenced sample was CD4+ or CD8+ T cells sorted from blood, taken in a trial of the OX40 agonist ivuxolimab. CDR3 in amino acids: CASRFEAGSFNEKLFF. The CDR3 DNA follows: TGTGCCAGCCGCTTCGAGGCTGGGAGCTTTAATGAAAAACTGTTTTTT.